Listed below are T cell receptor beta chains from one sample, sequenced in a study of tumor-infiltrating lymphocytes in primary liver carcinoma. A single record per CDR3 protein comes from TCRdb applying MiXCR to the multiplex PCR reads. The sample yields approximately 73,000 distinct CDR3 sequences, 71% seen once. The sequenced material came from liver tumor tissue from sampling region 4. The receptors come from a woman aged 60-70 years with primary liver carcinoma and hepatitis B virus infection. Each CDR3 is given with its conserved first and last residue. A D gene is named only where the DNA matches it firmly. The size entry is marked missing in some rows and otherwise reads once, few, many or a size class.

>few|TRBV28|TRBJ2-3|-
TGTGCCAGCAGCTTTATGGATTACACAGATACGCAGTATTTT
CASSFMDYTDTQYF
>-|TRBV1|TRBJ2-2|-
TGCATCAGCAGCCAAGAATGCCCTTTGGGGGAGGGCCGAGACGGGGAGCCGTTTTTT
CISSQECPLGEGRDGEPFF
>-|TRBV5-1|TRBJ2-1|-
TGCGCCAGCAGCTTGGCCACAGACTCCTACAATGAGCAGCTCTTC
CASSLATDSYNEQLF
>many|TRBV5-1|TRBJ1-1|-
TGCGCCAGCAGCTTCTCCAGCGGGGGTGAAGCTTTCTTT
CASSFSSGGEAFF
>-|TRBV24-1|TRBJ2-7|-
TGCGCCACCAGTGATGAAGGATCGCCGGAGGGCCGGGGCGAGCAGTACTTC
CATSDEGSPEGRGEQYF
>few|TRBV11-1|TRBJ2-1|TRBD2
TGTGCCATCAAGGGATTAGCGGGAGGACGTGAGCAGTTCTTC
CAIKGLAGGREQFF
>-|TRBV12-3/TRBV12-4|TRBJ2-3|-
TGTGCCAGCAGCTTGGGCGGATCCACAGGTACGCAGTATTTT
CASSLGGSTGTQYF
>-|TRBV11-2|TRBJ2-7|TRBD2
TGTGACAGCAGTCTACTAGCGGGAACCGCTCAACTTTTCTACGAGCAGTACTTC
CDSSLLAGTAQLFYEQYF
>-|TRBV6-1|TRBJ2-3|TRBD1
TGTGTAAGCAGTGCAGCGACAGGGGGCACAGATACGCAGTATTTT
CVSSAATGGTDTQYF
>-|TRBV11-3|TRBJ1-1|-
TGTGCCAGCGGCCAGGACGGCTTGAACACAGAAACTTTCTTT
CASGQDGLNTETFF
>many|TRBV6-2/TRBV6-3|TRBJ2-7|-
TGTGCCAGCAGTTACTTTCTAGCCGGCGAGCAGTACTTC
CASSYFLAGEQYF
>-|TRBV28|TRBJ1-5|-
TGTGTCAGCACCGGTGGGGGGGCCCTAAATCAGCCCCAGCACTTT
CVSTGGGALNQPQHF
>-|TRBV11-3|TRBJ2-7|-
TGTGCCAGCAGTGTCGGGGGCTACTACGAGCAGTACTTC
CASSVGGYYEQYF
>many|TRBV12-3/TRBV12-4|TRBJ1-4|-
TGTGCCAGCAGTCCGAGGAGGACTAATGAAAAACTGTTTTTT
CASSPRRTNEKLFF
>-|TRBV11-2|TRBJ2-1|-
TGTGCCAGCAGCTTGCCGGGATTATGGGACAATGAGGAATTCTTT
CASSLPGLWDNEEFF
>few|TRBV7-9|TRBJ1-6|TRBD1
TGTGCCGGCAGGGGTTCCGGGACAGGGGAATCACCCCTCCACTTT
CAGRGSGTGESPLHF
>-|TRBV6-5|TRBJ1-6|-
TGTGCCAGCAGAAAAACTGGGGATTCACCCCTCCACTTT
CASRKTGDSPLHF
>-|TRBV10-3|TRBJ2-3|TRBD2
TGTACCAAGACCGGGACTAGCGGGAGCAGTATTAGCACAGATACGCAGTATTTT
CTKTGTSGSSISTDTQYF
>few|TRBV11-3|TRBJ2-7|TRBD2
TGTGCCAGCAGCTTCTTAGCGGGAGGAAACTACGAGCAGTACTTC
CASSFLAGGNYEQYF
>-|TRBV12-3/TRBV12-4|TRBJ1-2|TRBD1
TGTGCCAGCCGTCCTCCCCGGACAGGACTCGGCTACACCTTC
CASRPPRTGLGYTF
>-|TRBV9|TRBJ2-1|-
TGTGCCAGCAGCGCCCGCCCCTTTCTTCCGGGATTCTCCTACGATGAGCAGTTCTTC
CASSARPFLPGFSYDEQFF
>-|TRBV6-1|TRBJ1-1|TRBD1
TGTGCTCGCAGCGAAAGGGGACAGTCCGAAGCTTTCTTT
CARSERGQSEAFF
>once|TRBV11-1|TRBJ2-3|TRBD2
TGTGGCAGCGGCCCTAGCGGGAGGCGTATGGATACGCAGTATTTT
CGSGPSGRRMDTQYF
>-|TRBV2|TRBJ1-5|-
TGTGCCAGCCATCCGGAAAGTAACAATCAGCCCCAGCATTTT
CASHPESNNQPQHF
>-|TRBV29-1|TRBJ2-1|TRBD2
TGCAGCGTTGCAGGGACTAGTGGGAACTATGAGCAGTTCTTC
CSVAGTSGNYEQFF
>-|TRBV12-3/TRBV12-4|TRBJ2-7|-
TGTGCCAGCAGGCGTGACGCACCCTGCGAGCAGTACTTC
CASRRDAPCEQYF
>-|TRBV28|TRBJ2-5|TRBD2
TGTGCTAGCAGAAACCTAGCGGGAGGAGAGACCCAGCACTTC
CASRNLAGGETQHF
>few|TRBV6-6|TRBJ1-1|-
TGTGCCAGCTTGCCGGGGCACAGCCCCGGGGAGACTGAGGCTTTCTTT
CASLPGHSPGETEAFF
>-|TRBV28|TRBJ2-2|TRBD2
TGTGCTAGCACCCAAGCGGGAGTCGGTGGCACCGGGGAGCTGTTTTTT
CASTQAGVGGTGELFF
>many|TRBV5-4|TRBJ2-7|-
TGTGCCAGCAGCTCCACTGGACTTTCGTTAAGCGAGCAGTACTTC
CASSSTGLSLSEQYF
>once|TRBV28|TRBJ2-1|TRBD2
TGTGCCTGTCTTCAGAGTAGCGGGAGGGGGAGCTCCTACAATGAGCAGTTCTTC
CACLQSSGRGSSYNEQFF
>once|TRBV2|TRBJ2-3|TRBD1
TGTGCCAGCAGATTCGGACAGGGGAGCGGGGATACGCAGTATTTT
CASRFGQGSGDTQYF
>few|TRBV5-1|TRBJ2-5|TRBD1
TGCGCCAACAGCACCGGACAGGCGCGGGTGGAGACCCAGTACTTC
CANSTGQARVETQYF
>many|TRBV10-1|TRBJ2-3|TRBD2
TGCGCCAGCAGTGCTGCGGGAGTTGGAGATACGCAGTATTTT
CASSAAGVGDTQYF
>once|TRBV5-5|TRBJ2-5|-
TGTGCCAGCAGTGGGATAGGGGGACAAGAGACCCAGTACTTC
CASSGIGGQETQYF
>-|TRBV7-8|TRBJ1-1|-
TGTGCCAGCAGCTTGCGGAGTGGGAACACTGAAGCTCTCTTT
CASSLRSGNTEALF
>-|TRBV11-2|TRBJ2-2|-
TGCGTCAGCAGTTTAGATAGGACTGGGGAGCTGTTTTTT
CVSSLDRTGELFF
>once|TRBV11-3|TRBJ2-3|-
TGTGCCAGCAGCCTCAGGACAAGCACAGATACGCAGTGTTTT
CASSLRTSTDTQCF
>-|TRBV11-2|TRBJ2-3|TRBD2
TGTGCCAGCATCCCTGGATTAGCGGGCCCAGATATGCAGTATTTT
CASIPGLAGPDMQYF
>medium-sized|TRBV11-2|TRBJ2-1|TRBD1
TGTGCCAGCAGCCACCCCGACAGGGGGGGGAATGAGCAGTTCTTC
CASSHPDRGGNEQFF
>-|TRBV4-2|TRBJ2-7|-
TGTGCCAGCAGCCAAGGGGGATTCGGCTCCTGCGAGCAGTACTTC
CASSQGGFGSCEQYF
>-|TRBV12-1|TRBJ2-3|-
TGTGCCAACAGCTTTGGGTCTAGCGGTGGTAGCACAGATACGCAGTATTTT
CANSFGSSGGSTDTQYF
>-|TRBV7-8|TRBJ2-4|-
TGTGCCAGAAGCCCCTCTCGGGAATTGGGCAAAAACATTCAGTACTTC
CARSPSRELGKNIQYF
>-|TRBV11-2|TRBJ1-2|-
TGTGCCAGCAGCTTAGAGGGGGCATGTGGCGGTGACTACACCTTC
CASSLEGACGGDYTF
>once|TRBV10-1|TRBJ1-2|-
TGCGCCAGCAGTGATAGGACACCGTCGAACTACGGCTACACCTTC
CASSDRTPSNYGYTF
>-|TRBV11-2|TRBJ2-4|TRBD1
TGCGCCAGCAGCCTACGGACAGGGGATATAAACATTCATTACTTC
CASSLRTGDINIHYF
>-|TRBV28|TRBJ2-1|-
TGTGCCAGCGGGACCGACTCAAGCTACTACAATAAGCAGTTCTTC
CASGTDSSYYNKQFF
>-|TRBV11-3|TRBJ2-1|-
TGTGCCAGGAGCCTGGGGGACACAGCCTACAATGAGCACTTCTTC
CARSLGDTAYNEHFF
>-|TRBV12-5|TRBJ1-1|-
TGTGCCAGTAGTTTTGGAAACACTGAAGCTTTCTTT
CASSFGNTEAFF
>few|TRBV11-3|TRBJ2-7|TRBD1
TGTGCCAGAAGCCCACGGGGACAGTCGGGCTGCGAGCAGTACTTC
CARSPRGQSGCEQYF
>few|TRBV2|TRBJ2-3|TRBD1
TGTGCCAGCAGTGTAGACAGGGGCACAGATACGCAGTATTTT
CASSVDRGTDTQYF
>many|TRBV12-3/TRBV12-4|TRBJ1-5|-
TGTGCCAGCAGCATCGGCGGGTTCGATCAGCCCCAGCATTTT
CASSIGGFDQPQHF
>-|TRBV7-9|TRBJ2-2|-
TGTGCCAGCAGCCTCCTGGCTTCGAACACCTGGGAGCTGTTTTTT
CASSLLASNTWELFF
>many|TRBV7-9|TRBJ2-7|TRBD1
TGTGCCAGCAGCCCTGACAGGGGGCGCTCGGACGAGCAGTACTTC
CASSPDRGRSDEQYF
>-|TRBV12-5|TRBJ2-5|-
TGTGCTCGAGGTACCTCGGACAGCCCGGGGGAGACCCAATACTTC
CARGTSDSPGETQYF
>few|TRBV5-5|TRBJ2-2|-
TGTGCCAGCAGCGTGCTAGCTGGCGGCGGAGAGCTGTTTTTT
CASSVLAGGGELFF
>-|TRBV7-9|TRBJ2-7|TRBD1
TGTGCCAGCAGCATGACAGGGAGCACCTACGAGCAGTACTTC
CASSMTGSTYEQYF
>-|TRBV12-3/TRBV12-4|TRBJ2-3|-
TGTGTCAGCAGCCGCGGACAGATTAGCACAGATATGCAGTATTTT
CVSSRGQISTDMQYF
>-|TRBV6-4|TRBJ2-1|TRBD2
TGTGCCAGCAGTGAGGGGGGACTAGGTATCCCCAATGAGCAGTTCTTC
CASSEGGLGIPNEQFF
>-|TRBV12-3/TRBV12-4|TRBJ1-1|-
TGTGCCAGCAGTCTCCTGATAGGGGTTGGTCGGGTCGAAGCTTTCTTT
CASSLLIGVGRVEAFF